Each of the 8 T cell receptor beta chains below was sequenced from the same sample in a study of cytomegalovirus exposure and HLA in healthy donors. PCR amplification relied on 60 Vbeta primers (plus 13 Jbeta primers). Produced via immunoSEQ multiplex PCR; TCRdb's table is partial and in-frame only. Seen here are about 130,000 clones, approximately 71% observed once, and the top ten hold around 2%. The sequencing sample was made of PBMCs. Receptors were obtained from a man aged 25-45 years in good health and CMV-seronegative.

The chain combines TRBV9 with TRBJ2-3; TRBD2 might be the D (6 bases). V was cut by 1 base and J by 0 bases, with 18 bases left in between. CDR1 SGDLS and CDR2 YYNGEE come from the germline V gene. This CDR3 contains 18 residues. The CDR3 nucleotides are TGTGCCAGCAGCGTAAACCCCGGCAGGGCGGGGAGCACAGATACGCAGTATTTT. Translating it yields CASSVNPGRAGSTDTQYF.

This rearrangement joins TRBV5-1 to TRBJ2-7; maybe TRBD1 (7 bases). The germline V gene has CDR1 SGHRS and CDR2 YFSETQ. V dropped 3 bases and J dropped 0 bases, with 16 bases sitting between them. The CDR3 length is 16 residues. CDR3 sequence (DNA): TGCGCCAGCAGCTCCTCTGGAGGGACAGACTCCTACGAGCAGTACTTC. Protein product: CASSSSGGTDSYEQYF. The complete variable domain, with remaining parts taken from reference TRBV5-1 and TRBJ2-7, reads KAGVTQTPRYLIKTRGQQVTLSCSPISGHRSVSWYQQTPGQGLQFLFEYFSETQRNKGNFPGRFSGRQFSNSRSEMNVSTLELGDSALYLCASSSSGGTDSYEQYFGPGTRLTVT.

The chain couples TRBV6-5 to TRBJ1-2, with 8 bases aligning to TRBD1. Germline-derived CDR1 and CDR2 are MNHEY and SVGAGI. The CDR3 covers 12 residues. Trimming at V came to 6 bases and at J to 7 bases, leaving 4 bases not matched to a gene. The CDR3 here is CASSIDRGGYTF. CDR3 nucleotides: TGTGCCAGCAGCATCGACAGGGGTGGCTACACCTTC.

V usage is TRBV4-1 and J usage is TRBJ1-1; a weak D match, TRBD1 (5 bases). The CDR3 consists of 15 residues. V was clipped by 4 bases and J by 3 bases, with 15 bases between them. The germline V gene has CDR1 MGHRA and CDR2 YSYEKL. The CDR3 DNA follows: TGCGCCAGCAGCCGCCCAGGGAGGCGAGACACTGAAGCTTTCTTT. As protein: CASSRPGRRDTEAFF.

The chain employs TRBV19 and TRBJ2-1; 8 nucleotides match TRBD1. Losses at the gene ends were 3 bases for V and 4 bases for J; bases not matched to a gene: 5. The CDR3 length is 15 residues. CDR1 and CDR2 (germline): LNHDA, SQIVND (reference sequence). This CDR3 reads CASSIWTGPYNEQFF. The CDR3 nucleotides read TGTGCCAGTAGTATTTGGACAGGGCCATACAATGAGCAGTTCTTC. The whole variable domain, filled in from reference TRBV19 and TRBJ2-1, reads DGGITQSPKYLFRKEGQNVTLSCEQNLNHDAMYWYRQDPGQGLRLIYYSQIVNDFQKGDIAEGYSVSREKKESFPLTVTSAQKNPTAFYLCASSIWTGPYNEQFFGPGTRLTVL.

The chain employs TRBV9 and TRBJ1-2, with D possibly being TRBD1 (5 bases). The CDR3 has 16 amino acids. The germline gives CDR1 SGDLS, CDR2 YYNGEE. With 4 bases removed from V and 0 bases from J, the gap between germline ends came to 16 bases. The CDR3: CASSTSPDTANYGYTF. CDR3 bases: TGTGCCAGCAGCACCAGCCCGGACACAGCTAACTATGGCTACACCTTC.

As concerns this clone: The sample holds other DNA sequences that translate to the same CDR3. V usage is TRBV6-5 and J usage is TRBJ1-4; D gene uncertain. Trimming left V 6 bases short and J 2 bases short, with 7 bases between. Germline CDR1 is MNHEY and CDR2 is SVGAGI. The CDR3 sequence is 13 residues long. CDR3 sequence: CASRQQTNEKLFF. Here the CDR3 DNA reads TGTGCCAGCAGGCAACAGACTAATGAAAAACTGTTTTTT.

This clone turned up a few times. The chain carries TRBV14 and TRBJ2-1, with TRBD2 identical over 7 bases. Trimming cost V 0 bases and J 1 base; bases outside gene matches: 3. The CDR3 consists of 16 residues. Germline V gene data show CDR1 as SGHDN and CDR2 as FVKESK. CDR3 in DNA: TGTGCCAGCAGCCAAGATCCCGGGGGGTCCTACAATGAGCAGTTCTTC. Translated: CASSQDPGGSYNEQFF.